The 19 T cell receptor beta chains in this list originate from one sample, sequenced in a study of CD8 T cells in ankylosing spondylitis. TCRdb fed the 5' RACE reads into MiXCR, producing one record per CDR3 protein. The sample carries 400,000 to 450,000 distinct CDR3 sequences, roughly 15% recorded once. Antigens of these TCRs are unknown. Points from the study as a whole: A TCR beta motif made of eight highly homologous variants seemed typical of ankylosing spondylitis blood.

The sample was blood, either unsorted or a sorted T cell fraction (not recorded which). The receptors derive from a male donor with ankylosing spondylitis.

The chain joins TRBV6-1 to TRBJ1-5; 10 nucleotides match TRBD1. This CDR3 is built from 15 residues. The germline gives CDR1 MNHNS, CDR2 SASEGT. Trimming at V came to 6 bases and at J to 6 bases, leaving 8 bases not matched to a gene. CDR3 in DNA: TGTGCCAGCAGCACAAGACAGGGGGCCGTTCAGCCCCAGCATTTT. This gives the protein CASSTRQGAVQPQHF.

The chain joins TRBV5-1 to TRBJ2-7; tentatively, D is TRBD1 (6 bases). There are 15 residues in the CDR3. Per the germline V gene, CDR1 is SGHRS and CDR2 is YFSETQ. Trimming removed 4 bases at V and 0 bases at J, with 14 bases between. The CDR3 DNA reads as TGCGCCAGCAGCCCCCAGGGGAAGGGCTCCTACGAGCAGTACTTC. Amino acid sequence: CASSPQGKGSYEQYF.

This clonotype was recorded a few times. V is TRBV7-2 and J is TRBJ1-2; D is unresolved. Trimming removed 0 bases from V and 8 bases from J, with 10 bases in between. Germline CDR1 reads SGHTA; CDR2 reads FQGNSA. CDR3 length: 13 amino acids. The CDR3 nucleotides read TGTGCCAGCAGCTTAGCGCTGGAAGGGGGCTACACCTTC. Translation gives CASSLALEGGYTF.

This clonotype showed up just once. V usage is TRBV30 and J usage is TRBJ1-1; 7 bases agree with TRBD1. J was trimmed by 5 bases and V by 2 bases; bases with no gene match: 2. The V gene's germline CDR1 is GTSNPN and CDR2 SVGIG (reference sequence). The CDR3 has 12 amino acids. CDR3 loop: CAWSTGVTEAFF. The DNA of the CDR3 is TGTGCCTGGAGTACAGGGGTAACTGAAGCTTTCTTT.

This clonotype was counted between two and nine times. The V call is TRBV6-5, the J call TRBJ1-1; TRBD1 aligns across 8 bases. The germline V gene has CDR1 MNHEY and CDR2 SVGAGI. V gave up 2 bases and J gave up 2 bases; unmatched junction bases: 4. This CDR3 has 15 residues. The CDR3 nucleotides are TGTGCCAGCAGTTACGACAGGGGCCCAAACACTGAAGCTTTCTTT. It yields the protein CASSYDRGPNTEAFF.

This clonotype was detected a few times. The rearrangement joins TRBV7-2 to TRBJ1-6; maybe TRBD1 (5 bases). Germline V gives CDR1 SGHTA, CDR2 FQGNSA. The V gene lost 0 bases and the J gene lost 8 bases, with 11 bases spanning the gap. The CDR3 is 15 amino acids. CDR3 in amino acids: CASSLAGGMDSPLHF. The CDR3, as DNA: TGTGCCAGCAGCTTAGCTGGGGGTATGGATTCACCCCTCCACTTT.

This clonotype occurred many times. The V call is TRBV4-2, the J call TRBJ1-4, with 8 bases lining up with TRBD1. The V gene end was trimmed by 2 bases and the J gene end by 5 bases; junction bases not matched to a gene: 4. The CDR3 is 15 residues long. The V gene's germline CDR1 is LGHNA and CDR2 YNFKEQ. The CDR3 DNA reads TGTGCCAGCAGCCAATCGGACAGGGAAAATGAAAAACTGTTTTTT. It translates to CASSQSDRENEKLFF.

The J gene is TRBJ2-1, the V gene TRBV7-4; TRBD2 agrees at 9 bases. The V and J ends lost 3 bases and 0 bases, in that order; junction bases with no gene match: 3. Germline lookup yields CDR1 SGHVT and CDR2 SQSDAQ. The CDR3 has 16 amino acids. CDR3 region: CASSFNSGGSYNEQFF. CDR3 in DNA: TGTGCCAGCAGCTTTAATAGCGGGGGCTCCTACAATGAGCAGTTCTTC.

CDR3 in amino acids: CASSQDPRTAYGYTF. In DNA, the CDR3 is TGTGCCAGCAGCCAAGATCCAAGGACAGCCTATGGCTACACCTTC. The chain uses TRBV3-1 and TRBJ1-2, with D possibly matching TRBD1 (6 bases). The CDR3 is 15 residues long. Germline values: CDR1 LGHDT, CDR2 YNNKEL (reference sequence). Trimming left V 0 bases short and J 4 bases short, with 12 bases between.

The table lists this clonotype with a few counts. In nucleotides, the CDR3 is TGTGCCAGCAGCTTAGGGGCCACTAGGGCCCCCGGGGAGCTGTTTTTT. It specifies CASSLGATRAPGELFF. This sequence joins TRBV7-2 and TRBJ2-2; possibly TRBD2 for D (5 bases). This CDR3 is 16 amino acids long. The V and J ends lost 1 base and 6 bases respectively, with 15 bases between them. Germline CDR1 reads SGHTA; CDR2 reads FQGNSA.

This clonotype was seen a few times. The CDR3 protein is CASSLGVADTQYF. As DNA, the CDR3 is TGTGCCAGCAGCTTAGGGGTCGCAGATACGCAGTATTTT. V is TRBV7-3 and J is TRBJ2-3, with unresolved D. The CDR3 extends over 13 amino acids. Per germline, CDR1 SGHTA and CDR2 FQGTGA. The V end lost 2 bases, the J end lost 4 bases, and 7 bases lay between the germline ends.

A few counts support this clonotype. J is TRBJ2-1 and V is TRBV5-6; 7 bases map to TRBD2. J gave up 6 bases and V 2 bases, and 5 bases lay outside the gene matches. Germline values: CDR1 SGHDT, CDR2 YYEEEE. This CDR3 has 14 residues. The CDR3 nucleotides are TGTGCCAGCAGCTTTAGCGGGCACCGCAATGAGCAGTTCTTC. Amino acid sequence: CASSFSGHRNEQFF. The full variable domain, with the rest looked up from reference TRBV5-6 and TRBJ2-1, is DAGVTQSPTHLIKTRGQQVTLRCSPKSGHDTVSWYQQALGQGPQFIFQYYEEEERQRGNFPDRFSGHQFPNYSSELNVNALLLGDSALYLCASSFSGHRNEQFFGPGTRLTVL.

This clonotype has at least ten counts. The chain links TRBV5-1 to TRBJ1-1; TRBD1 matches 8 bases. CDR1 and CDR2 (germline): SGHRS, YFSETQ. This CDR3 comprises 16 residues. Losses at the gene ends were 0 bases for V and 1 base for J; bases not matched to a gene: 5. The CDR3 here is CASSLGRTGKNTEAFF. The CDR3 DNA is TGCGCCAGCAGCTTGGGACGGACAGGGAAGAACACTGAAGCTTTCTTT.

V usage is TRBV2 and J usage is TRBJ2-7; D uncertain. The CDR3 consists of 13 residues. Germline assignment: CDR1 SNHLY and CDR2 FYNNEI. V was clipped by 2 bases and J by 4 bases, with 9 bases between them. CDR3 amino acids: CASSEIDIYEQYF. The CDR3 DNA sequence: TGTGCCAGCAGTGAAATCGACATTTACGAGCAGTACTTC.

The chain joins TRBV12-3 or TRBV12-4 to TRBJ1-5; 10 positions agree with TRBD1. V trimming: 5 bases; J trimming: 0 bases; junction bases outside the gene matches: 4. The CDR3 spans 16 residues. CDR3 region: CASSLGTGVSNQPQHF. The CDR3 DNA is TGTGCCAGCAGTCTAGGGACAGGGGTTAGCAATCAGCCCCAGCATTTT.

This clonotype showed up just a few times. The rearrangement links TRBV18 to TRBJ1-1; no reliable D call. The V end was cut by 3 bases, the J end by 7 bases, with 21 bases between. Germline lookup yields CDR1 KGHSH and CDR2 LQKENI. The CDR3 loop spans 16 amino acids. Here the CDR3 reads CASSPTGRNVWVEAFF. The CDR3 region has the DNA TGTGCCAGCTCACCCACCGGGCGCAACGTTTGGGTTGAAGCTTTCTTT.

This chain uses TRBV20-1 with TRBJ1-4, with 7 positions matching TRBD1. The CDR3 spans 16 residues. V was pared by 6 bases and J by 5 bases, with 15 bases of the junction left unmatched. CDR1 DFQATT and CDR2 SNEGSKA come from the germline V gene (reference sequence). The CDR3, as DNA: TGCAGTGCCGACCCGCCCCAAAGGGGGCGAAATGAAAAACTGTTTTTT. As protein: CSADPPQRGRNEKLFF.

This chain uses TRBV5-1 with TRBJ1-4; D might be TRBD1 (5 bases). V gave up 2 bases and J gave up 5 bases, with 13 bases separating them. Germline V gene sequence: CDR1 SGHRS, CDR2 YFSETQ. The CDR3 is 15 residues long. CDR3 bases: TGCGCCAGCAGCTTTGAGGGGTCTCGGAATGAAAAACTGTTTTTT. This translates into CASSFEGSRNEKLFF.

This clonotype was counted a few times. The rearrangement joins TRBV5-1 to TRBJ2-1, with D tentatively TRBD1 (5 bases). The ends were cut back, 0 bases at V and 3 bases at J, with 7 bases in the middle. The CDR3 is 14 amino acids. Germline V gene data show CDR1 as SGHRS and CDR2 as YFSETQ. CDR3 DNA: TGCGCCAGCAGCTTGGCTGGACACTACAATGAGCAGTTCTTC. The encoded protein is CASSLAGHYNEQFF.